These 30 T cell receptor beta chains originate from one sample sequenced in a study of T-cell memory formation after mild COVID-19. TCRdb redid the calling of the 5' RACE reads with MiXCR, one entry per CDR3 protein. Among 350,000 to 400,000 distinct CDR3 sequences listed, 13% to 15% were seen once. Sequences were obtained from PBMCs or a T cell subset sorted from them (not recorded which). The origin of the receptors is a man between 18 and 29 years old who had mild COVID-19 (a few samples of this study predate the infection). Cell type and time point are not known.

This clonotype was counted ten times or more. V gene TRBV2 combines with J gene TRBJ2-5; D gene unclear. Per germline, CDR1 SNHLY and CDR2 FYNNEI. V lost 7 bases, J lost 5 bases, and 8 bases lay in between. The CDR3 sequence is 11 residues long. CDR3 in DNA: TGTGCCAGCATCTTCGTGGAGACCCAGTACTTC. It translates to CASIFVETQYF.

In its sample, this clonotype was seen many times. An end of the junction differs from the germline gene, which may be a read error. V is TRBV2 and J is TRBJ2-3; a possible D gene is TRBD1 (6 bases). This CDR3 has 13 residues. Germline CDR1 is SNHLY and CDR2 is FYNNEI. CDR3 region: CASREGQTDTQYF. The CDR3 region has the DNA TGTGCCAGCAGGGAAGGACAGACAGATACGCAGTATTTT.

This clonotype occurred a few times. The chain combines TRBV5-5 with TRBJ2-2; D remains ambiguous. V gave up 4 bases and J gave up 1 base, with 14 bases separating them. The CDR3 spans 16 residues. Germline V lookup: CDR1 SGHKS, CDR2 YYEKEE (reference sequence). CDR3 DNA: TGTGCCAGCAGCCCGGCGGACGGCTGGAACACCGGGGAGCTGTTTTTT. Protein product: CASSPADGWNTGELFF.

This clonotype was counted between two and nine times. V and J are TRBV7-9 and TRBJ1-4; D remains ambiguous. V was cut by 6 bases and J by 6 bases, with 11 bases left in between. Germline CDR1 and CDR2: SEHNR and FQNEAQ (reference sequence). The CDR3 loop spans 13 amino acids. CDR3 amino acids: CASRRARDEKLFF. In nucleotides, the CDR3 is TGTGCCAGCAGAAGGGCGCGGGATGAAAAACTGTTTTTT.

There are a few counts of this clonotype. The V gene is TRBV6-2 or TRBV6-3, the J gene TRBJ1-2, with D possibly matching TRBD1 (5 bases). The CDR3 spans 17 residues. CDR1 is MNHEY and CDR2 is SVGEGT in the germline V gene. V gave up 2 bases and J gave up 2 bases, with 18 bases separating them. CDR3 region: CASSYEPGRSLNYGYTF. CDR3 DNA: TGTGCCAGCAGTTACGAACCGGGACGCTCGCTCAACTATGGCTACACCTTC.

This clonotype was counted only a few times. The chain combines TRBV7-2 with TRBJ1-1, with D possibly being TRBD1 (5 bases). V lost 5 bases and J 0 bases, leaving 16 bases between the germline ends. The CDR3 spans 16 residues. Germline CDR1 reads SGHTA; CDR2 reads FQGNSA. The DNA of the CDR3 is TGTGCCAGCAGCCCCGTGCGGGGGGGGGTGAACACTGAAGCTTTCTTT. Translation: CASSPVRGGVNTEAFF. Together with reference TRBV7-2 and TRBJ1-1, the CDR3 gives the full variable domain: GAGVSQSPSNKVTEKGKDVELRCDPISGHTALYWYRQSLGQGLEFLIYFQGNSAPDKSGLPSDRFSAERTGGSVSTLTIQRTQQEDSAVYLCASSPVRGGVNTEAFFGQGTRLTVV.

This clonotype was seen a handful of times. The chain combines TRBV3-1 with TRBJ2-5, with D uncertain. The length of the CDR3 is 14 residues. V lost 5 bases, J lost 5 bases, and 15 bases lay in between. Germline V gene lookup returns CDR1 LGHDT and CDR2 YNNKEL (reference sequence). CDR3 in DNA: TGTGCCAGCAGCGAGACTCAGACGGCGGAGACCCAGTACTTC. It encodes CASSETQTAETQYF.

As concerns this clonotype: The CDR3 does not end in the conserved phenylalanine or tryptophan, so this is likely a read error. The V call is TRBV9, the J call TRBJ2-3, with 8 bases matching TRBD2. With V trimmed by 0 bases and J by 6 bases, 9 bases remained unmatched. Germline CDR1 is SGDLS and CDR2 is YYNGEE. The CDR3 totals 16 residues. In DNA form, the CDR3 reads TGTGCCAGCAGCGTAGTTGCGGGGGGTATCCCCGATACGCAGTATTCT. Protein: CASSVVAGGIPDTQYS.

The V call is TRBV2, the J call TRBJ2-1; 8 nucleotides line up with TRBD2. Trimming took 5 bases from V and 6 from J; bases not matched to a gene: 6. The CDR3 is made up of 14 amino acids. Germline values: CDR1 SNHLY, CDR2 FYNNEI. CDR3 DNA: TGTGCCAGCAGTTTTCCGGGGGGGGCCAATGAGCAGTTCTTC. The encoded protein is CASSFPGGANEQFF.

This clonotype was seen a few times. The V and J genes are TRBV5-1 and TRBJ2-3; TRBD1 might be the D (6 bases). V lost 2 bases, J lost 0 bases, and 10 bases lay in between. The CDR3 runs to 15 residues. Germline values: CDR1 SGHRS, CDR2 YFSETQ. The CDR3 nucleotides are TGCGCCAGCAGCTTTTGGGGGCAGAGCACAGATACGCAGTATTTT. This encodes CASSFWGQSTDTQYF. The full variable domain, with the rest looked up from reference TRBV5-1 and TRBJ2-3, is KAGVTQTPRYLIKTRGQQVTLSCSPISGHRSVSWYQQTPGQGLQFLFEYFSETQRNKGNFPGRFSGRQFSNSRSEMNVSTLELGDSALYLCASSFWGQSTDTQYFGPGTRLTVL.

This clonotype was found many times. The chain employs TRBV5-1 and TRBJ1-4, with D possibly matching TRBD1 (6 bases). Germline CDR1 and CDR2: SGHRS and YFSETQ. This CDR3 region has 17 residues. The ends were cut back, 0 bases at V and 3 bases at J, with 15 bases in the middle. The CDR3 DNA is TGCGCCAGCAGCTTGGACTCAGGGGTCAGCGCTAATGAAAAACTGTTTTTT. This sequence encodes CASSLDSGVSANEKLFF. Supplemented by reference TRBV5-1 and TRBJ1-4, the full variable domain reads KAGVTQTPRYLIKTRGQQVTLSCSPISGHRSVSWYQQTPGQGLQFLFEYFSETQRNKGNFPGRFSGRQFSNSRSEMNVSTLELGDSALYLCASSLDSGVSANEKLFFGSGTQLSVL.

This clonotype was picked up a small number of times. The chain joins TRBV6-1 to TRBJ1-3, with D perhaps matching TRBD1 (6 bases). CDR1 and CDR2 from the germline V gene are MNHNS and SASEGT. This CDR3 has 16 amino acids. Trimming removed 0 bases from V and 7 bases from J, with 16 bases in between. The CDR3 reads CASSEAPHRVVNTIYF. The CDR3 DNA follows: TGTGCCAGCAGTGAAGCGCCCCACAGGGTGGTTAACACCATATATTTT.

The table lists this clonotype with a few counts. The chain combines TRBV28 with TRBJ2-7; TRBD1 matches at 9 bases. Germline V CDR1 and CDR2: MDHEN, SYDVKM. The CDR3 totals 15 residues. With 6 bases clipped from V and 5 bases from J, the junction kept 11 bases outside the gene matches. The CDR3, as DNA: TGTGCCAGCAGCCCTTCCCGGGACAGGGTCAACGAGCAGTACGTC. Its protein product is CASSPSRDRVNEQYV.

The chain carries TRBV28 and TRBJ1-5, with 7 positions matching TRBD1. V trimming: 7 bases; J trimming: 0 bases; junction bases outside the gene matches: 12. Germline V gene data show CDR1 as MDHEN and CDR2 as SYDVKM. There are 17 residues in the CDR3. The CDR3 protein is CASNPTGIRSSNQPQHF. The CDR3 nucleotides read TGTGCCAGCAACCCGACAGGGATACGCTCTAGCAATCAGCCCCAGCATTTT. Filled out from reference TRBV28 and TRBJ1-5, the complete variable domain reads DVKVTQSSRYLVKRTGEKVFLECVQDMDHENMFWYRQDPGLGLRLIYFSYDVKMKEKGDIPEGYSVSREKKERFSLILESASTNQTSMYLCASNPTGIRSSNQPQHFGDGTRLSIL.

The table lists this clonotype with many counts. The rearrangement uses TRBV18 and TRBJ2-1; D is possibly TRBD1 (6 bases). CDR3 length: 15 amino acids. V was shortened by 5 bases and J by 1 base, with 12 bases between the two germline ends. CDR1 is KGHSH and CDR2 is LQKENI in the germline V gene. CDR3 protein: CASSYGQYSYNEQFF. The CDR3, as DNA: TGTGCCAGCTCATATGGACAGTATTCCTACAATGAGCAGTTCTTC.

Comments on this clonotype: A junction boundary mismatches the germline segment, possibly from a read error. The chain uses TRBV5-6 and TRBJ2-7; TRBD2 matches 8 bases. The germline V gene has CDR1 SGHDT and CDR2 YYEEEE. The CDR3 extends over 17 amino acids. The CDR3 is CASGLRGPGGDPYEQYF. The DNA for the CDR3 is TGTGCCAGCGGCTTGAGGGGTCCGGGGGGGGACCCCTACGAGCAGTACTTC.

This clonotype was detected a few times. J is TRBJ2-1 and V is TRBV25-1; the D is unclear. The V end lost 1 base, the J end lost 5 bases, and 6 bases lay between the germline ends. Germline loops: CDR1 MGHDK, CDR2 SYGVNS. This CDR3 is built from 13 residues. The CDR3 DNA follows: TGTGCCAGCAGTGAATTATGGGACAATGAGCAGTTCTTC. Amino acid sequence: CASSELWDNEQFF.

This clonotype was detected a few times. The rearrangement joins TRBV5-1 to TRBJ2-2; D assignment may be TRBD1 or TRBD2 (5 bases each). This CDR3 is built from 15 residues. Trimming shortened V by 9 bases and J by 5 bases, and 20 bases separated the two germline ends. Germline V gene sequence: CDR1 SGHRS, CDR2 YFSETQ. The CDR3 DNA sequence: TGCGCCACGGGGCCGAACGGAGGCCGGACCGGGGAGCTGTTTTTT. Protein sequence: CATGPNGGRTGELFF.

The V gene is TRBV3-1, the J gene TRBJ2-3; TRBD2 matches 9 bases. CDR1 LGHDT and CDR2 YNNKEL come from the germline V gene (reference sequence). The CDR3 spans 16 residues. The trim removed 0 bases at V and 5 bases at J, leaving 6 bases unmatched. CDR3 nucleotides: TGTGCCAGCAGCCAAGACCGCGGGGGGGCTGGAGATACGCAGTATTTT. This codes for CASSQDRGGAGDTQYF.

The gene calls are TRBV10-3 and TRBJ2-3; TRBD2 might be the D (6 bases). This CDR3 spans 14 amino acids. The ends were cut back, 7 bases at V and 2 bases at J, with 13 bases in the middle. CDR1 and CDR2 from the germline V gene are ENHRY and SYGVKD. CDR3 sequence reads: CAITRTGDTDTQYF. The CDR3 coding sequence is TGTGCCATCACTCGGACGGGGGACACAGATACGCAGTATTTT.

This clonotype was counted only a few times. The chain carries TRBV7-8 and TRBJ2-2; the D gene is possibly TRBD2 (6 bases). Trimming removed 6 bases from V and 6 bases from J, with 14 bases in between. The CDR3 is 14 amino acids. CDR1 is SGHVS and CDR2 is FQNEAQ in the germline V gene. The CDR3 DNA reads as TGTGCCAGCAGGTCGGGCAGGGAGGCCGGGGAGCTGTTTTTT. Residues: CASRSGREAGELFF.

The chain couples TRBV5-1 to TRBJ1-2, with 7 bases matching TRBD1. Germline values: CDR1 SGHRS, CDR2 YFSETQ. The J segment lost 13 bases and the V segment lost 0 bases, leaving 3 bases of the junction unmatched. The CDR3 has 11 residues. The CDR3 DNA follows: TGCGCCAGCAGCTTGGAGGGGGCAATCACCTTC. Translation: CASSLEGAITF.

This clonotype was detected a few times. The chain carries TRBV7-9 and TRBJ1-5; 10 nucleotides match TRBD1. V trimming: 8 bases; J trimming: 0 bases; junction bases outside the gene matches: 1. The CDR3 loop spans 14 amino acids. Per the germline V gene, CDR1 is SEHNR and CDR2 is FQNEAQ (reference sequence). The DNA of the CDR3 is TGTGCCAGCGGACAGGGGGATAGCAATCAGCCCCAGCATTTT. This sequence encodes CASGQGDSNQPQHF.

CDR3 coding DNA: TGTGCCAGCAGCCCCCTTGACGGGGGGGAAGAGACCCAGTACTTC. Translating it yields CASSPLDGGEETQYF. The chain is built from TRBV5-6 and TRBJ2-5, with TRBD2 identical over 8 bases. Germline loops: CDR1 SGHDT, CDR2 YYEEEE. The ends lost 4 bases at V and 3 bases at J; junction bases unmatched: 8. This CDR3 has 15 residues.

In this sample, this clonotype turned up a few times. V and J are TRBV7-9 and TRBJ1-6; D possibly corresponds to TRBD1 (5 bases). Trimming removed 1 base at V and 6 bases at J, with 10 bases between. This CDR3 has 15 residues. Germline V lookup: CDR1 SEHNR, CDR2 FQNEAQ (reference sequence). In DNA form, the CDR3 reads TGTGCCAGCAGCTTAGAGTTAGGGGTTAATTCACCCCTCCACTTT. Translating gives CASSLELGVNSPLHF.

This clonotype was seen only a few times. The chain joins TRBV5-1 to TRBJ2-7; 8 bases map to TRBD2. Trimming at V came to 0 bases and at J to 5 bases, leaving 4 bases not matched to a gene. The CDR3 contains 14 residues. Germline V gene lookup returns CDR1 SGHRS and CDR2 YFSETQ. The CDR3, as DNA: TGCGCCAGCAGCTTGGTGCGGGGGGTCGACGAGCAGTACTTC. It translates to CASSLVRGVDEQYF.

This clonotype turned up a few times. CDR3: CASSHPRGGQETQYF. CDR3 coding DNA: TGTGCCAGCAGTCACCCGCGCGGGGGGCAAGAGACCCAGTACTTC. The V gene is TRBV6-2 or TRBV6-3, the J gene TRBJ2-5; 8 bases line up with TRBD2. Germline V gives CDR1 MNHEY, CDR2 SVGEGT. This CDR3 comprises 15 residues. The V gene end was trimmed by 5 bases and the J gene end by 2 bases; junction bases not matched to a gene: 7.

This clonotype has just a few counts. The rearrangement uses TRBV3-1 and TRBJ2-5, with D possibly being TRBD1 (6 bases). Trimming left V 1 base short and J 4 bases short, with 10 bases between. The CDR3 spans 14 residues. Germline V CDR1 and CDR2: LGHDT, YNNKEL (reference sequence). CDR3 in amino acids: CASSQGRRGETQYF. The CDR3 DNA sequence: TGTGCCAGCAGCCAAGGGCGCAGGGGAGAGACCCAGTACTTC.

The gene calls are TRBV5-5 and TRBJ1-2; no reliable D call. CDR1 SGHKS and CDR2 YYEKEE come from the germline V gene (reference sequence). V was cut by 4 bases and J by 6 bases, with 13 bases left in between. The CDR3 is 13 amino acids. DNA for the CDR3: TGTGCCAGCAGCGTTCGGTATTCGGATGGCTACACCTTC. This sequence encodes CASSVRYSDGYTF. The full variable domain, rest sourced from reference TRBV5-5 and TRBJ1-2, is DAGVTQSPTHLIKTRGQQVTLRCSPISGHKSVSWYQQVLGQGPQFIFQYYEKEERGRGNFPDRFSARQFPNYSSELNVNALLLGDSALYLCASSVRYSDGYTFGSGTRLTVV.

The chain carries TRBV6-6 and TRBJ1-2; D unclear. V was pared by 0 bases and J by 0 bases, with 11 bases between. Germline CDR1 is MNHNY and CDR2 is SVGAGI (reference sequence). This CDR3 contains 16 residues. The CDR3 loop reads CASSYSTNSPNYGYTF. CDR3 sequence (DNA): TGTGCCAGCAGTTACTCGACGAACAGCCCTAACTATGGCTACACCTTC.